Sequencing of this T cell receptor beta chain was carried out in a study of cytomegalovirus exposure and HLA in healthy donors. Amplification used 60 Vbeta primers and 13 Jbeta primers. Generated by immunoSEQ multiplex PCR, the TCRdb table keeps only in-frame clones and is missing some. The sample comprises 150,000 to 200,000 clones, approximately 80% of which are singletons, and more than 1.5% rests with the top ten. The germline CDR1 and CDR2 sequences are MNHEY and SMNVEV (reference sequence). V lost 3 bases, J lost 8 bases, and 8 bases stayed unmatched. The CDR3 contains 15 residues. Remarks on this clone: The target antigen is unknown.

Findings and limits, study-wide: Across donors, most TCRs were seen rarely, yet some public ones were widespread. Earlier findings revealed that most TCR beta V segments proved productive either about 87% or about 30% of the time. Confirmation in vitro established that a few CMV-associated chains were specific for CMV antigens. The study flagged about 150 TCR beta chains as cytomegalovirus-associated.

The TCR comes from a young man in good health and CMV-seronegative. The sequencing sample was made of PBMCs. This chain links TRBV27 with TRBJ1-2; TRBD1 matches 11 bases. The chain's CDR3 is CASSFEDRGHQGYTF. The CDR3 DNA follows: TGTGCCAGCAGTTTTGAGGACAGGGGGCATCAGGGCTACACCTTC.